This record covers a single TCR beta chain. Its antigen is unknown. Regions amplified from RNA transcripts were the TCR beta CDR3 regions. Initially, a first-round RT-PCR of the TCR CDR3 employed the HTBI primer set. TCRdb called the multiplex PCR reads again in MiXCR, with one record for every CDR3 protein. The sample holds roughly 570,000 distinct CDR3 sequences, around 46% seen once. Investigators excluded patients with uncontrolled infection, other autoimmune disease, pregnancy or lactation. Each diagnosis drew on symptoms, thyroxine, TRAb, thyroid ultrasound and orbital computed tomography findings. The sample belongs to a study of T cells in Graves' hyperthyroidism and ophthalmopathy. Findings and limits, study-wide: Clonotypes that were expanded in thyroid above 0.001 mostly appeared in blood too. A model of 13 V-J pairs discriminated ophthalmopathy from stable hyperthyroidism.

Sequencing input: peripheral blood or thyroid tissue (not recorded which). This TCR came from an adult woman with Graves' disease, either hyperthyroidism or ophthalmopathy (not recorded which).

The CDR3 DNA sequence: TGTGCCAGCCTTCGACCACCCGGTCCCGAAGCTTTCTTT. It encodes CASLRPPGPEAFF. The V gene is TRBV12-3 or TRBV12-4, the J gene TRBJ1-1; D is unclear. There are 13 residues in the CDR3. V lost 8 bases, J lost 8 bases, and 18 bases lay in between.